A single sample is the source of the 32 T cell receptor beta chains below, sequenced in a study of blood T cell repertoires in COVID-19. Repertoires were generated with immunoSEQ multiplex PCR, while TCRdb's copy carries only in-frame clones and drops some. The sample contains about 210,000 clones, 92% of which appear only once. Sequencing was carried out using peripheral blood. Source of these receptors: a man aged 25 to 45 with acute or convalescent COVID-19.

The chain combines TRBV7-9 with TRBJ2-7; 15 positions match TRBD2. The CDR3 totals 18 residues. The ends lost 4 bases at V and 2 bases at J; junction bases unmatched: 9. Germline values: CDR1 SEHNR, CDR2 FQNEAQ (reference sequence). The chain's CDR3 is CASSSRTSGGVSPYEQYF. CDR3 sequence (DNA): TGTGCCAGCAGCTCCCGGACTAGCGGGGGGGTGAGCCCCTACGAGCAGTACTTC.

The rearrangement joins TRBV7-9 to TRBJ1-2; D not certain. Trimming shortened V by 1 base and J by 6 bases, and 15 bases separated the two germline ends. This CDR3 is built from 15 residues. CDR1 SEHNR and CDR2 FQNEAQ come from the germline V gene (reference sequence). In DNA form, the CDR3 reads TGTGCCAGCAGCTTAGGTCGACACGGCATAAATGGCTACACCTTC. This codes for CASSLGRHGINGYTF.

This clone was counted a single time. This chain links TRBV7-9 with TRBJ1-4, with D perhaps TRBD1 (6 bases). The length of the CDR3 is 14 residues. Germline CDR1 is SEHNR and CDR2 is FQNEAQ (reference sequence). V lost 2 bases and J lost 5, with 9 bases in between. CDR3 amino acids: CASSLNQGNEKLFF. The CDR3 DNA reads TGTGCCAGCAGCTTAAATCAGGGGAATGAAAAACTGTTTTTT. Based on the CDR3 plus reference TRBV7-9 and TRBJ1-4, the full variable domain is DTGVSQNPRHKITKRGQNVTFRCDPISEHNRLYWYRQTLGQGPEFLTYFQNEAQLEKSRLLSDRFSAERPKGSFSTLEIQRTEQGDSAMYLCASSLNQGNEKLFFGSGTQLSVL.

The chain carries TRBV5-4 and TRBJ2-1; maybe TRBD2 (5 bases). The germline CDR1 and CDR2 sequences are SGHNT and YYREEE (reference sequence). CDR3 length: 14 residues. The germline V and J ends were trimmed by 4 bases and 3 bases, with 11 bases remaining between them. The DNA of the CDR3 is TGTGCCAGCAGCGTGACACTAGACTACAATGAGCAGTTCTTC. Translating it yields CASSVTLDYNEQFF.

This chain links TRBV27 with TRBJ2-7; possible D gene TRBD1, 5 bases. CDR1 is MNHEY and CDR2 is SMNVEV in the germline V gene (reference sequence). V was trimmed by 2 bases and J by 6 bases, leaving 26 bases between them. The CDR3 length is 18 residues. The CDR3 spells CASSLVPPGSYRRGEQYF. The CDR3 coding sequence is TGTGCCAGCAGTTTAGTCCCCCCCGGCTCCTACCGAAGGGGCGAGCAGTACTTC.

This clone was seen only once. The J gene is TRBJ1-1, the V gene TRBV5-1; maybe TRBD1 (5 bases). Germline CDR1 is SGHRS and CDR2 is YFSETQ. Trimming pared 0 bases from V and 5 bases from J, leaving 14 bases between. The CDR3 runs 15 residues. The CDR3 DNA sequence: TGCGCCAGCAGCTTGGAGGGGCACCTTGTAACTGAAGCTTTCTTT. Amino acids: CASSLEGHLVTEAFF.

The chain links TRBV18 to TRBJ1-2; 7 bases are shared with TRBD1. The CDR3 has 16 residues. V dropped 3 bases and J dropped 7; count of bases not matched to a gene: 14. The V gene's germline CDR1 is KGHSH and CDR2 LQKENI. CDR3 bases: TGTGCCAGCTCACCTCTGGAGACAGGGAATCGTGGTGGCTACACCTTC. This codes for CASSPLETGNRGGYTF.

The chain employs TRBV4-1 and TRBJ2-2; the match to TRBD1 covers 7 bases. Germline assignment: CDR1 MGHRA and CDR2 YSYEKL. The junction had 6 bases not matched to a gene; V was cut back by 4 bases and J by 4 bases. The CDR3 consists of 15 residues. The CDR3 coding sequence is TGCGCCAGCAGCCCGGACAGGTTCAGCACCGGGGAGCTGTTTTTT. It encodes CASSPDRFSTGELFF.

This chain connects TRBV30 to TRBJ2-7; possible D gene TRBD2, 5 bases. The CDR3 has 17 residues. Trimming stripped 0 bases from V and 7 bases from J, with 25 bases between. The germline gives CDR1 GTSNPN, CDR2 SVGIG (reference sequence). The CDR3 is CAWSVRGIPRSRGEQYF. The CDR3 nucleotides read TGTGCCTGGAGTGTACGGGGAATCCCCAGAAGTAGAGGGGAGCAGTACTTC. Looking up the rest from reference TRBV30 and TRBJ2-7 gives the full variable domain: SQTIHQWPATLVQPVGSPLSLECTVEGTSNPNLYWYRQAAGRGLQLLFYSVGIGQISSEVPQNLSASRPQDRQFILSSKKLLLSDSGFYLCAWSVRGIPRSRGEQYFGPGTRLTVT.

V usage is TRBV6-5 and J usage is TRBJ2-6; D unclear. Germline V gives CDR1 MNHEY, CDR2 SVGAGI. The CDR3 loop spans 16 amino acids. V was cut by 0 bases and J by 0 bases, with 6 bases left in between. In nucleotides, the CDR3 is TGTGCCAGCAGTTACTCTTCCCACTCTGGGGCCAACGTCCTGACTTTC. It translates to CASSYSSHSGANVLTF.

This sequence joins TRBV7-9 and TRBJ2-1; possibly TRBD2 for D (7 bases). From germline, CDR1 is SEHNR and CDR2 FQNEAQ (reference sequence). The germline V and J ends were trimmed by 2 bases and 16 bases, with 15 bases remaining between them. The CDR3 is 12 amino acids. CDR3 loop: CASSLPGQREFF. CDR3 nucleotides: TGTGCCAGCAGCTTACCCGGACAGCGGGAATTCTTC.

CDR3 DNA sequence: TGTGCCAGCTCACCTCTTGTACAGGACAGTGAACAAGTGGCCAAAAACATTCAGTACTTC. Its translation: CASSPLVQDSEQVAKNIQYF. The chain carries TRBV18 and TRBJ2-4; the D gene is possibly TRBD1 (6 bases). Germline V gene sequence: CDR1 KGHSH, CDR2 LQKENI. Trimming removed 3 bases from V and 1 base from J, with 25 bases in between. The CDR3 loop spans 20 amino acids.

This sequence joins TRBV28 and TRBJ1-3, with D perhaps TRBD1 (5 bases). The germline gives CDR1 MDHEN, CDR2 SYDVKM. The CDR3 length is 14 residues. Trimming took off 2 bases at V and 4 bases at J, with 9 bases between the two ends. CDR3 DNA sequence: TGTGCCAGCAGTTTAGGGGGGAGCGGAAACACCATATATTTT. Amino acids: CASSLGGSGNTIYF.

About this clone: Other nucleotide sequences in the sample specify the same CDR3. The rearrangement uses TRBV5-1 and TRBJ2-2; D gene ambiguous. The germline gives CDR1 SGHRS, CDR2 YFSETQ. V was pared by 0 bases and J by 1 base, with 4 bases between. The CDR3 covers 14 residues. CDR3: CASSLGGNTGELFF. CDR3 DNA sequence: TGCGCCAGCAGCTTGGGCGGGAACACCGGGGAGCTGTTTTTT.

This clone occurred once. The CDR3 DNA reads as TGTGCCAGCAGTTTTTCGCCAGCTAACTATGGCTACACCTTC. This translates into CASSFSPANYGYTF. The V call is TRBV27, the J call TRBJ1-2; D not resolved. The CDR3 is made up of 14 amino acids. V was clipped by 3 bases and J by 0 bases, with 8 bases between them. CDR1 is MNHEY, CDR2 SMNVEV, per germline (reference sequence).

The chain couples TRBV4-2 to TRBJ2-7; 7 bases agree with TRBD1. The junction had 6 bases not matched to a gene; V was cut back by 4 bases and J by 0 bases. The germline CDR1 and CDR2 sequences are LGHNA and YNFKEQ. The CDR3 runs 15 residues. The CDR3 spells CASSPSGTVSYEQYF. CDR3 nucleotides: TGTGCCAGCAGCCCATCCGGGACAGTCTCCTACGAGCAGTACTTC.

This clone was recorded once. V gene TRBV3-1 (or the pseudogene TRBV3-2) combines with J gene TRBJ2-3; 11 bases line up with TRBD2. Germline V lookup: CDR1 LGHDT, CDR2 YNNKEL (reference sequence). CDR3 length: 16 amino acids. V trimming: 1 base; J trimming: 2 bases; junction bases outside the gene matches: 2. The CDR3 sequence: CASSQGLAGFTDTQYF. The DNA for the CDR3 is TGTGCCAGCAGCCAAGGACTAGCGGGGTTCACAGATACGCAGTATTTT.

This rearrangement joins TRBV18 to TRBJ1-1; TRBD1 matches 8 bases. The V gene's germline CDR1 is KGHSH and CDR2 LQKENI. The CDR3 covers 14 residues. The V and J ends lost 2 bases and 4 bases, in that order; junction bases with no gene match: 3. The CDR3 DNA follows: TGTGCCAGCTCACCAACAGGGGGAAGCACTGAAGCTTTCTTT. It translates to CASSPTGGSTEAFF.

Here the CDR3 reads CASRNAGDLDYEQYF. CDR3 coding DNA: TGTGCCAGCCGGAACGCGGGAGACTTAGACTACGAGCAGTACTTC. V gene TRBV7-8 combines with J gene TRBJ2-7, with 7 bases that match TRBD2. CDR3 length: 15 amino acids. Germline CDR1 SGHVS, CDR2 FQNEAQ. The ends lost 8 bases at V and 3 bases at J; junction bases unmatched: 13. The full variable domain, completed using reference TRBV7-8 and TRBJ2-7, is GAGVSQSPRYKVAKRGQDVALRCDPISGHVSLFWYQQALGQGPEFLTYFQNEAQLDKSGLPSDRFFAERPEGSVSTLKIQRTQQEDSAVYLCASRNAGDLDYEQYFGPGTRLTVT.

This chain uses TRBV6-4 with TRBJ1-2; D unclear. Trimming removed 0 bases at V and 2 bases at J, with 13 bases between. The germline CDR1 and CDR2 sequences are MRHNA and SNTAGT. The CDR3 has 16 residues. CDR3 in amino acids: CASSDSNGWVNYGYTF. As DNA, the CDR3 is TGTGCCAGCAGTGACTCGAACGGGTGGGTAAACTATGGCTACACCTTC.

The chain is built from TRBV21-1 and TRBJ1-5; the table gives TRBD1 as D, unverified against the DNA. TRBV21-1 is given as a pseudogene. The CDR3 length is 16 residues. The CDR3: CASSSSGGRSNQPQHF. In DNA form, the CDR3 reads TGTGCCAGCAGCAGCTCAGGGGGCAGAAGCAATCAGCCCCAGCATTTT.

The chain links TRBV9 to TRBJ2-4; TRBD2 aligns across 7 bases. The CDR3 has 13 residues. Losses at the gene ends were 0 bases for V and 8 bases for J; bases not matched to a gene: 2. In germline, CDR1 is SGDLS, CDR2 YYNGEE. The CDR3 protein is CASSVDGGDIQYF. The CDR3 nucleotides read TGTGCCAGCAGCGTAGATGGGGGGGACATTCAGTACTTC. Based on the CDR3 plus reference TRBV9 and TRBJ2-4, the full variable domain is DSGVTQTPKHLITATGQRVTLRCSPRSGDLSVYWYQQSLDQGLQFLIQYYNGEERAKGNILERFSAQQFPDLHSELNLSSLELGDSALYFCASSVDGGDIQYFGAGTRLSVL.

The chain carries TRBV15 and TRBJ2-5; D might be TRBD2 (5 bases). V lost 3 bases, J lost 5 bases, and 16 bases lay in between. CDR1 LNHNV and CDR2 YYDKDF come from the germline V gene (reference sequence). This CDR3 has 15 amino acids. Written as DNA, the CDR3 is TGTGCCACCAGCAGTGGACTTGTAGGGATCGAGACCCAGTACTTC. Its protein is CATSSGLVGIETQYF. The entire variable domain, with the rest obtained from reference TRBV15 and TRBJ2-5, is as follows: DAMVIQNPRYQVTQFGKPVTLSCSQTLNHNVMYWYQQKSSQAPKLLFHYYDKDFNNEADTPDNFQSRRPNTSFCFLDIRSPGLGDTAMYLCATSSGLVGIETQYFGPGTRLLVL.

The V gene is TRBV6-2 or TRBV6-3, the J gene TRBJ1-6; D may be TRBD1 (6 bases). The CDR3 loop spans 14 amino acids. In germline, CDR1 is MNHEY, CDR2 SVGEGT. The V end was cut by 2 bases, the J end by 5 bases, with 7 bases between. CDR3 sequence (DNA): TGTGCCAGCAGTTACCACAGGGATAATTCACCCCTCCACTTT. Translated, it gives CASSYHRDNSPLHF.

The CDR3 loop reads CAWSRPGLVVYEQYF. The CDR3 DNA reads TGTGCCTGGAGTCGACCGGGACTAGTCGTCTACGAGCAGTACTTC. V usage is TRBV30 and J usage is TRBJ2-7, with 8 nucleotides matching TRBD2. V dropped 2 bases and J dropped 3; count of bases not matched to a gene: 9. Germline CDR1 reads GTSNPN; CDR2 reads SVGIG (reference sequence). This CDR3 is built from 15 residues. The variable domain in full, completed from reference TRBV30 and TRBJ2-7, reads SQTIHQWPATLVQPVGSPLSLECTVEGTSNPNLYWYRQAAGRGLQLLFYSVGIGQISSEVPQNLSASRPQDRQFILSSKKLLLSDSGFYLCAWSRPGLVVYEQYFGPGTRLTVT.

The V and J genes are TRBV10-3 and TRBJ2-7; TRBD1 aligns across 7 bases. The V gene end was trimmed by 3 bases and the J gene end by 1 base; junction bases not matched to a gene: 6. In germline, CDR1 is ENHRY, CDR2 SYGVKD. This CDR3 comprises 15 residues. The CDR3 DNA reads TGTGCCATCAGTGATACCGGGACAGTTTCCTACGAGCAGTACTTC. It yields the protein CAISDTGTVSYEQYF.

In nucleotides, the CDR3 is TGTGCCAGCAGCCAAGAAAGGGGACAGCCCCAGCATTTT. This gives the protein CASSQERGQPQHF. The chain employs TRBV4-2 and TRBJ1-5; tentatively, D is TRBD1 (5 bases). Germline CDR1 LGHNA, CDR2 YNFKEQ. CDR3 length: 13 amino acids. V lost 0 bases and J 7 bases, leaving 7 bases between the germline ends.

In nucleotides, the CDR3 is TGTGCCTGGAGTAGGGGGACCCATGTGGATGGCTACACCTTC. Residues: CAWSRGTHVDGYTF. The chain joins TRBV30 to TRBJ1-2; D possibly corresponds to TRBD1 (6 bases). Trimming removed 2 bases at V and 6 bases at J, with 16 bases between. CDR1 and CDR2 from the germline V gene are GTSNPN and SVGIG (reference sequence). The CDR3 is 14 residues long.

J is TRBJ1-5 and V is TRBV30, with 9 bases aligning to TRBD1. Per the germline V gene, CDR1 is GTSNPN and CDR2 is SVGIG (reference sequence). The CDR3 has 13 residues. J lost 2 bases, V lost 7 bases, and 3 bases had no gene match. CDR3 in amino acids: CALRDRGNQPQHF. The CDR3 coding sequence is TGTGCCTTACGGGACAGGGGCAATCAGCCCCAGCATTTT. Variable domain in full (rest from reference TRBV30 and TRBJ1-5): SQTIHQWPATLVQPVGSPLSLECTVEGTSNPNLYWYRQAAGRGLQLLFYSVGIGQISSEVPQNLSASRPQDRQFILSSKKLLLSDSGFYLCALRDRGNQPQHFGDGTRLSIL.

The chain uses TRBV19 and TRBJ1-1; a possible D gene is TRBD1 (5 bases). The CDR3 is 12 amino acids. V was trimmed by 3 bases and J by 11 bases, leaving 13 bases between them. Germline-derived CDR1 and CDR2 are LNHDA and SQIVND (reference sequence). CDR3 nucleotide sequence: TGTGCCAGTAGTATGGGACTCACTTACGCTTTCTTT. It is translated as CASSMGLTYAFF. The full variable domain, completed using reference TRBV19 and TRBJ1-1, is DGGITQSPKYLFRKEGQNVTLSCEQNLNHDAMYWYRQDPGQGLRLIYYSQIVNDFQKGDIAEGYSVSREKKESFPLTVTSAQKNPTAFYLCASSMGLTYAFFGQGTRLTVV.

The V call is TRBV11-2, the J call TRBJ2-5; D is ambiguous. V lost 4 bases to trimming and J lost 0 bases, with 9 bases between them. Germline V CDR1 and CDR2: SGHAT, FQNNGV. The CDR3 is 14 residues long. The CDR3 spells CASSSIPYQETQYF. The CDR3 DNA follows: TGTGCCAGCAGCTCTATCCCGTACCAAGAGACCCAGTACTTC.

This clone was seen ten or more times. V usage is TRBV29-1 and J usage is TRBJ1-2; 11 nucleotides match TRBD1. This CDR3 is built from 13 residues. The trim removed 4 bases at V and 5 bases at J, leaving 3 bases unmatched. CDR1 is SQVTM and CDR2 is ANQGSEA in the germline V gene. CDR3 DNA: TGCAGCGTTGGGACAGGGGGCCGGTATGGCTACACCTTC. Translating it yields CSVGTGGRYGYTF.